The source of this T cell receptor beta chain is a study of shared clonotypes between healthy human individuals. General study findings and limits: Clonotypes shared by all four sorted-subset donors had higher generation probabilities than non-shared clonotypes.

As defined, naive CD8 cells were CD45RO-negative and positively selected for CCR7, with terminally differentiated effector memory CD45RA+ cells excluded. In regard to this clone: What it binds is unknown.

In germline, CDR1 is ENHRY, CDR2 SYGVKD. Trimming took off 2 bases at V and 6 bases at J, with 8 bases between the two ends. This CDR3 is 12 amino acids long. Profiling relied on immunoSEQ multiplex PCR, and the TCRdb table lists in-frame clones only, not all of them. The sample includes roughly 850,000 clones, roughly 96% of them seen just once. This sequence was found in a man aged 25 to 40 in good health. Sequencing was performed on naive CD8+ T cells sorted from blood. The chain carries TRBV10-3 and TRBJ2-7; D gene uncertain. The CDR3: CAISEGWVEQYF. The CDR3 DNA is TGTGCCATCAGTGAGGGCTGGGTCGAGCAGTACTTC.